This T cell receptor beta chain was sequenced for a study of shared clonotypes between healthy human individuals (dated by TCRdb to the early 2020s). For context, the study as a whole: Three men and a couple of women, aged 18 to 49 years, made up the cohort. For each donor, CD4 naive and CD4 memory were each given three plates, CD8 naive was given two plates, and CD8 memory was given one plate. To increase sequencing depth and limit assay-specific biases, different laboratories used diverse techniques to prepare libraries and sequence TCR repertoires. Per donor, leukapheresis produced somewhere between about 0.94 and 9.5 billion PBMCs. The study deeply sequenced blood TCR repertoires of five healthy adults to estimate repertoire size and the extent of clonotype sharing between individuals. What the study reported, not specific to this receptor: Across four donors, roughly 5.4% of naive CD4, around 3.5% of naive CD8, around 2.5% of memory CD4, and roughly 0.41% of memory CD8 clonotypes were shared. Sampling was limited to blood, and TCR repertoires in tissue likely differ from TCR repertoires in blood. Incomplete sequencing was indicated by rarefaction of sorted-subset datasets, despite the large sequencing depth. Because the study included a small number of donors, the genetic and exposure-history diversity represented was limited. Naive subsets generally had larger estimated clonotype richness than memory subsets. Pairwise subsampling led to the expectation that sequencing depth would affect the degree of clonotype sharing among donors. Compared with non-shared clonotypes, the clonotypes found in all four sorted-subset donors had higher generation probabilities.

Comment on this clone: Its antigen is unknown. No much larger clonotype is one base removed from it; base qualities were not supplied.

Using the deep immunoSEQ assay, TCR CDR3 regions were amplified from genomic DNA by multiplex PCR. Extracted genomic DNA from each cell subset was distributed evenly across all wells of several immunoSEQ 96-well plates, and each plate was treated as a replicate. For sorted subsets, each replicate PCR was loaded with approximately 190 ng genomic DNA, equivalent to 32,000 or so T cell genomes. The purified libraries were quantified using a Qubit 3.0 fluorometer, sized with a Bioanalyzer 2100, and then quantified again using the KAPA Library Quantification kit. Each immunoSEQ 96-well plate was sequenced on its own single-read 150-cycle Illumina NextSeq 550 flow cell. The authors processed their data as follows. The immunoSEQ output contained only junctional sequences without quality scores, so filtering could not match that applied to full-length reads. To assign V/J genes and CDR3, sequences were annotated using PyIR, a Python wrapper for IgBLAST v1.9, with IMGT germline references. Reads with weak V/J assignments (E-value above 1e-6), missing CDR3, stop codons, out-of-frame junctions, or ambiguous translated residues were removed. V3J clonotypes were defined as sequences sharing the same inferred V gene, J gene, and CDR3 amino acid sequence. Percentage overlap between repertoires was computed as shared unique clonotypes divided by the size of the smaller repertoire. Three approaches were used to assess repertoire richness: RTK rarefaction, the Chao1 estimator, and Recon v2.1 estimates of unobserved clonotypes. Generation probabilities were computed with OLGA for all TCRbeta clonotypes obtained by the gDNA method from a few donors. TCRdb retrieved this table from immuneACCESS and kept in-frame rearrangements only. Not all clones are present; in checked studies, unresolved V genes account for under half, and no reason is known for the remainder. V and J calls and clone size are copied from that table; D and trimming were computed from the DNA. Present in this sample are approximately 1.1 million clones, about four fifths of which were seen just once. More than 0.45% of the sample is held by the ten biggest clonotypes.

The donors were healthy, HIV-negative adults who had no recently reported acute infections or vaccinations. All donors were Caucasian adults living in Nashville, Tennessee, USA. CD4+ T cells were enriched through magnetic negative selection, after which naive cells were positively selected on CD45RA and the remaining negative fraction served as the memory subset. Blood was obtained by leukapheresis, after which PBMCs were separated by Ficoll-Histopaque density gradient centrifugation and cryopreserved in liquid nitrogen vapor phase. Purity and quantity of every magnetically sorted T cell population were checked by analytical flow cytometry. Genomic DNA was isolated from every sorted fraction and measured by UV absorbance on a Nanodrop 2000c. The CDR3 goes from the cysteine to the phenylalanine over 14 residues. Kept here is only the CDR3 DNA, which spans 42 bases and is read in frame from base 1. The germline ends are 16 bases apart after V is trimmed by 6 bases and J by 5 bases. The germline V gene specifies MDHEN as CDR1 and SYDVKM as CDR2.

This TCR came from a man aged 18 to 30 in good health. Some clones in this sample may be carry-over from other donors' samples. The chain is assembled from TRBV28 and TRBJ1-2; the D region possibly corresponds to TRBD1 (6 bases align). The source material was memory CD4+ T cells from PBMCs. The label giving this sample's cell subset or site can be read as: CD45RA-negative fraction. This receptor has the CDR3 CASSSLDRLYGYTF. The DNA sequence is TGTGCCAGCAGCTCCTTGGACAGACTTTATGGCTACACCTTC.